Listed here are 2 T cell receptor beta chains from one sample, sequenced in a study of human T cells and chemical hapten exposure. As for time point: patch test 2, 6 weeks after DPC sensitization. The treatment is: therapeutic diphenylcyclopropenone sensitization with weekly scalp DPC. In TCRdb, the RACE reads were re-called with MiXCR into one record per CDR3 protein. Among roughly 100,000 distinct CDR3 sequences listed, about a tenth were seen once. The source was whole blood, collected in connection with sensitization to the hapten diphenylcyclopropenone (DPC). Every receptor here comes from a woman between 35 and 50 years old with alopecia areata. Some clones in this sample may be carry-over from other donors' samples.

This clonotype was seen many times. This chain connects TRBV5-4 to TRBJ2-1, with D perhaps TRBD2 (6 bases). Per the germline V gene, CDR1 is SGHNT and CDR2 is YYREEE (reference sequence). The V end was cut by 0 bases, the J end by 5 bases, with 15 bases between. This CDR3 comprises 16 residues. CDR3 DNA: TGTGCCAGCAGCTTGGCAAGGGCTAGCGCCCACAATGAGCAGTTCTTC. It translates to CASSLARASAHNEQFF.

There are many counts of this clonotype. This chain uses TRBV4-3 with TRBJ2-1; perhaps TRBD2 as D (5 bases). V lost 0 bases and J 5 bases, leaving 11 bases between the germline ends. This CDR3 comprises 15 residues. Germline CDR1 reads LGHNA; CDR2 reads YSLEER. For the CDR3, the DNA is TGCGCCAGCAGCCAAGATGTTCGGCGGGACAATGAGCAGTTCTTC. Translation: CASSQDVRRDNEQFF.